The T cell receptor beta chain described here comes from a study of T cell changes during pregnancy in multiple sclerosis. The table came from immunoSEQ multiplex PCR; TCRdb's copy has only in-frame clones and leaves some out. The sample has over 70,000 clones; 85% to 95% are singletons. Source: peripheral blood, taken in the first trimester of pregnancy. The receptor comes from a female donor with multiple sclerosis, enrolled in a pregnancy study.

The CDR3 reads CASSLGLSSYNEQFF. The DNA of the CDR3 is TGTGCCAGTAGCCTGGGCCTGAGCTCCTACAATGAGCAGTTCTTC. This rearrangement joins TRBV19 to TRBJ2-1; unclear D gene. V was clipped by 6 bases and J by 0 bases, with 12 bases between them. The CDR3 is 15 amino acids. Germline lookup yields CDR1 LNHDA and CDR2 SQIVND (reference sequence).